In this sample, the clone carrying this TCR beta chain turned up many times. Its antigen is unknown. Per germline, CDR1 MDHEN and CDR2 SYDVKM. The CDR3 sequence is 12 residues long. V lost 5 bases and J 3 bases, leaving 8 bases between the germline ends. The data originate from a study of T cells in Graves' hyperthyroidism and ophthalmopathy. Amplification targeted TCR beta CDR3 regions from RNA transcripts. HTBI primers were used for first-round RT-PCR of the TCR CDR3. One entry per CDR3 protein, called by TCRdb with MiXCR from the multiplex PCR reads. The sample gives under 400,000 distinct CDR3 sequences, around 25% of which show up once; roughly 70% is in the top ten. Study conclusions and caveats: A 13 V-J model separated ophthalmopathy from stable hyperthyroidism.

The source material was blood. The gene calls are TRBV28 and TRBJ2-7, with a weak D call TRBD1 (5 bases). This sequence was found in a man aged 45 to 65 with Graves' hyperthyroidism. CDR3 sequence reads: CASSERGYEQYF. The CDR3 region has the DNA TGTGCCAGCAGTGAAAGGGGCTACGAGCAGTACTTC.